The TCR beta chain under discussion was sequenced for a study of blood T cells in healthy people across ages. Primers used in a second PCR of about 7 to 12 cycles were a sample-barcoded 5' primer and a J-beta primer mix. Each cDNA molecule received a tag from a template-switch adaptor that had 12 random nucleotides. MiXCR, run by TCRdb on the 5' RACE reads, gives a single entry per CDR3 protein. This table has fewer than 2,000,000 distinct CDR3 sequences, 34% appearing once. Donor samples were obtained from healthy Caucasian individuals from Russia, aged about 6 to 100. In the case of this clonotype: Its antigen is not known. Possible read error: a much larger clone is one base away.

The study, taken as a whole, reports: No conclusive comparison of naive versus antigen-experienced cells was possible with unsorted PBMCs. Among T cells, TCR beta diversity per million cells dropped roughly linearly as age rose.

The sequence was obtained from a woman aged 30 to 39 in good health. Sequencing was done on a sample of blood.

CDR3 sequence: CSVVPQRELEIDTQYF. The CDR3 region has the DNA TGCAGCGTTGTCCCCCAACGGGAGCTGGAGATAGATACGCAGTATTTT. The rearrangement joins TRBV29-1 to TRBJ2-3; D possibly corresponds to TRBD2 (6 bases). CDR1 is SQVTM, CDR2 ANQGSEA, per germline. The CDR3 length is 16 residues. V was shortened by 4 bases and J by 5 bases, with 22 bases between the two germline ends.